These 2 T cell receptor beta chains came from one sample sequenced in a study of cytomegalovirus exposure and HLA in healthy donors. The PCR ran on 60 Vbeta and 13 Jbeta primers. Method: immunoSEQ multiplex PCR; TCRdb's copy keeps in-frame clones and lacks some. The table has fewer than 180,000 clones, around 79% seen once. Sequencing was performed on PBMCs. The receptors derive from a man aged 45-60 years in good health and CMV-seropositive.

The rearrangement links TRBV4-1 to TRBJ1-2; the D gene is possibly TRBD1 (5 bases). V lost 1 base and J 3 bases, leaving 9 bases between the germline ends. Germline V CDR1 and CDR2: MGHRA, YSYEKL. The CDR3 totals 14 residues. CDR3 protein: CASSQGRADYGYTF. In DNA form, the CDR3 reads TGCGCCAGCAGCCAAGGCAGGGCTGACTATGGCTACACCTTC.

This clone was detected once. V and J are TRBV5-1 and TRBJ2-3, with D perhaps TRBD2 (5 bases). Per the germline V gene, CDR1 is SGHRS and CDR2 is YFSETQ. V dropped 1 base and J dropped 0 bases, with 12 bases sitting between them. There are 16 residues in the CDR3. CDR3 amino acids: CASSLRGSGSTDTQYF. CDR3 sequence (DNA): TGCGCCAGCAGCTTGCGCGGATCGGGGAGCACAGATACGCAGTATTTT.